Presented here are 2 T cell receptor beta chains from one specimen sequenced in a study of T cell responses to AZD1222 COVID-19 vaccine. Libraries were prepared by immunoSEQ multiplex PCR; TCRdb keeps only in-frame clonotypes and omits some of them. The table records about 120,000 clones, roughly 91% of them present only once. This material consisted of peripheral blood, taken on day 0 of MenACWY control vaccination. The receptors come from an adult in good health.

This clone came up a few times. The chain recombines TRBV3-1 (or the pseudogene TRBV3-2) with TRBJ1-3, with D possibly matching TRBD1 (6 bases). CDR3 length: 16 amino acids. Germline V CDR1 and CDR2: LGHDT, YNNKEL (reference sequence). The germline V and J ends were trimmed by 4 bases and 4 bases, with 17 bases remaining between them. CDR3 region: CASSRGCQGPGNTIYF. The CDR3 DNA reads TGTGCCAGCAGCCGGGGTTGTCAGGGGCCCGGAAACACCATATATTTT.

J is TRBJ1-6 and V is TRBV28; TRBD1 aligns across 9 bases. Germline-derived CDR1 and CDR2 are MDHEN and SYDVKM. This CDR3 has 16 residues. The J segment lost 9 bases and the V segment lost 10 bases, leaving 16 bases of the junction unmatched. The CDR3 DNA reads TGTGCCACGTTAAGACAGGGGGTGACCGGGCGTTCACCCCTCCACTTT. Its translation is CATLRQGVTGRSPLHF. Full variable domain (outside the CDR3, taken from reference TRBV28 and TRBJ1-6): DVKVTQSSRYLVKRTGEKVFLECVQDMDHENMFWYRQDPGLGLRLIYFSYDVKMKEKGDIPEGYSVSREKKERFSLILESASTNQTSMYLCATLRQGVTGRSPLHFGNGTRLTVT.